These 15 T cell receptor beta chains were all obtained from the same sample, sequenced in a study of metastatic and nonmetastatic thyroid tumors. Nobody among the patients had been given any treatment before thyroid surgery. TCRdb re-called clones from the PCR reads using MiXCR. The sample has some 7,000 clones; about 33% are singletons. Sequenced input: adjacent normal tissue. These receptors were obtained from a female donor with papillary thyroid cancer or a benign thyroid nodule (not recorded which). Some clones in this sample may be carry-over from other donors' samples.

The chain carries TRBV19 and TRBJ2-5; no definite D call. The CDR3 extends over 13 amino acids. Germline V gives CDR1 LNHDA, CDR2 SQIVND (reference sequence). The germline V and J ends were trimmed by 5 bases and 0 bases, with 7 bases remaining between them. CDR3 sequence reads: CASSGRHQETQYF. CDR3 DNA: TGTGCCAGTAGTGGCCGACACCAAGAGACCCAGTACTTC.

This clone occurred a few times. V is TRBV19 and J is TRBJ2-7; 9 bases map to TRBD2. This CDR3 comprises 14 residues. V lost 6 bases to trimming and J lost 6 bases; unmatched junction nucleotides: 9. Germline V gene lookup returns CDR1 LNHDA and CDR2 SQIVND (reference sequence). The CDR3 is CASREGGRASEQYF. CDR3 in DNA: TGTGCCAGTAGGGAGGGCGGGAGGGCCAGCGAGCAGTACTTC.

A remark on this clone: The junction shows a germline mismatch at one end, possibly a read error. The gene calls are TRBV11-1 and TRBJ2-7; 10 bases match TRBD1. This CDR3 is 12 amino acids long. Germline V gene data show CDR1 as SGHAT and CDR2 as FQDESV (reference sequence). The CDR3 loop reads CSSSWTGGEQYF. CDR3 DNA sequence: TGTTCCAGCAGCTGGACAGGGGGCGAGCAGTACTTC.

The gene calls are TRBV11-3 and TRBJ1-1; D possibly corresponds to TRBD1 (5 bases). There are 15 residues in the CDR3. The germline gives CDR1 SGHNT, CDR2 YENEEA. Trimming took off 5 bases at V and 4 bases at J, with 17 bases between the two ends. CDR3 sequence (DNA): TGTGCCAGCAGCCCCCTGGGAGGGGTGGGCACTGAAGCTTTCTTT. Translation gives CASSPLGGVGTEAFF.

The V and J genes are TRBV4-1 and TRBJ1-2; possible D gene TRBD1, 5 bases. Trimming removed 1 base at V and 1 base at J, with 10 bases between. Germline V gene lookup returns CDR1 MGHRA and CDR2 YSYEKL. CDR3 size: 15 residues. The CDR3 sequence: CASSQVAQGNYGYTF. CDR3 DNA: TGCGCCAGCAGCCAAGTCGCCCAGGGTAACTATGGCTACACCTTC.

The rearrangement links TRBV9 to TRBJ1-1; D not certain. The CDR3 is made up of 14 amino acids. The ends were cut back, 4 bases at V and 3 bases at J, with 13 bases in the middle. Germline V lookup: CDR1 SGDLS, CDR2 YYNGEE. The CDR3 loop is CASSTMGEDTEAFF. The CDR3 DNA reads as TGTGCCAGCAGCACCATGGGAGAGGACACTGAAGCTTTCTTT.

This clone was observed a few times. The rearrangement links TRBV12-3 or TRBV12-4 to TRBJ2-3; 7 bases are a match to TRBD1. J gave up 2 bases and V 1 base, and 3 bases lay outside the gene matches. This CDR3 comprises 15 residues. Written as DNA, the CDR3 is TGTGCCAGCAGTTTAGAGGGACAGAACACAGATACGCAGTATTTT. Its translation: CASSLEGQNTDTQYF.

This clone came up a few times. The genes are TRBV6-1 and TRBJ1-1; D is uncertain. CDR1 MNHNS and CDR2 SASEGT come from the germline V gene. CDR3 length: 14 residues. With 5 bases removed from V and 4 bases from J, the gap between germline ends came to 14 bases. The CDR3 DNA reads TGTGCCAGCAGTTCAACCCTTTACGGCACTGAAGCTTTCTTT. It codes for CASSSTLYGTEAFF.

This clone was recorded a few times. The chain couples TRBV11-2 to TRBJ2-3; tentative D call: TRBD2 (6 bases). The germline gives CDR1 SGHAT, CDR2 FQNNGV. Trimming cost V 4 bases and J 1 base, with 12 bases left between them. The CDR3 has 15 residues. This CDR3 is CASSSYGEGTDTQYF. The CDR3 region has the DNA TGTGCCAGCAGCTCTTACGGGGAGGGCACAGATACGCAGTATTTT.

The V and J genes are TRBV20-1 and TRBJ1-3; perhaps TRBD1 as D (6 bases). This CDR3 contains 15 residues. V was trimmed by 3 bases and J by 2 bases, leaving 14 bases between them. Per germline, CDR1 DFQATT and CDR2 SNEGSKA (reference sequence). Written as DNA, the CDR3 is TGCAGTGCTAGGGAACAGGGATCAGCTGGAAACACCATATATTTT. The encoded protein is CSAREQGSAGNTIYF.

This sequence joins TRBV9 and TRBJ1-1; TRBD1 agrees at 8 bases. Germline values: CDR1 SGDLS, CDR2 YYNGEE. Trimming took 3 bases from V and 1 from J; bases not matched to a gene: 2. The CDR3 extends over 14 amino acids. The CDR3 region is CASSAGTGNTEAFF. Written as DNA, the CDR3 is TGTGCCAGCAGCGCTGGGACAGGGAACACTGAAGCTTTCTTT.

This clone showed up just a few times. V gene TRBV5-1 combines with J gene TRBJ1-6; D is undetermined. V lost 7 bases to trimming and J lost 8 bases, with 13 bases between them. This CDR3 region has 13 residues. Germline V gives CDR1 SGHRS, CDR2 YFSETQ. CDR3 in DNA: TGCGCCAGCCGACCGGGCGGTGATTCACCCCTCCACTTT. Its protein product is CASRPGGDSPLHF.

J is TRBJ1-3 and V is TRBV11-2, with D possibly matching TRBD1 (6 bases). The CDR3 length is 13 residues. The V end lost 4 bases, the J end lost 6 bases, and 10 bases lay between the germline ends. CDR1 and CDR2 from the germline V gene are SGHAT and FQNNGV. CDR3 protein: CASSSQGVNTIYF. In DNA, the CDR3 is TGTGCCAGCAGCTCACAGGGTGTAAACACCATATATTTT.

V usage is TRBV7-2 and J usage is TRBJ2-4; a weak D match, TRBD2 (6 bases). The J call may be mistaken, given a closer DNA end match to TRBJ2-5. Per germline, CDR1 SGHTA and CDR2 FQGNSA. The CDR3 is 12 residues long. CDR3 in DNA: TGTGCCAGCAGCTTTCCCGGGGGGACCCAGTACTTC. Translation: CASSFPGGTQYF.

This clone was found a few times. Here the CDR3 DNA reads TGTGCCAGCAGCTACACAGTGTACACTGAAGCTTTCTTT. Translated, it gives CASSYTVYTEAFF. The chain joins TRBV28 to TRBJ1-1; D is uncertain. This CDR3 region has 13 residues. CDR1 and CDR2 (germline): MDHEN, SYDVKM. The V and J ends lost 6 bases and 3 bases respectively, with 11 bases between them.